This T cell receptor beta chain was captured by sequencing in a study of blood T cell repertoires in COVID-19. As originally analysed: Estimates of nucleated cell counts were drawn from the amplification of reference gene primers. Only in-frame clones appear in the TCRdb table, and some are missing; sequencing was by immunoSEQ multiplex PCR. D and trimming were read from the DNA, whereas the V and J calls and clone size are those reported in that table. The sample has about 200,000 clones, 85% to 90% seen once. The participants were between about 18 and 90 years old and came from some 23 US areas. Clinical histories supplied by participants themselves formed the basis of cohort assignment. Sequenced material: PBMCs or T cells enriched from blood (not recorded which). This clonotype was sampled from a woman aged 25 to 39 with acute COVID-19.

CDR3 in amino acids: CASSLAAGTQYF. In nucleotides, the CDR3 is TGTGCCAGCAGTTTAGCGGCGGGTACGCAGTATTTT. The rearrangement links TRBV27 to TRBJ2-3, with D possibly matching TRBD2 (5 bases). Germline V gene sequence: CDR1 MNHEY, CDR2 SMNVEV (reference sequence). This CDR3 contains 12 residues. V lost 2 bases to trimming and J lost 8 bases, with 8 bases between them.